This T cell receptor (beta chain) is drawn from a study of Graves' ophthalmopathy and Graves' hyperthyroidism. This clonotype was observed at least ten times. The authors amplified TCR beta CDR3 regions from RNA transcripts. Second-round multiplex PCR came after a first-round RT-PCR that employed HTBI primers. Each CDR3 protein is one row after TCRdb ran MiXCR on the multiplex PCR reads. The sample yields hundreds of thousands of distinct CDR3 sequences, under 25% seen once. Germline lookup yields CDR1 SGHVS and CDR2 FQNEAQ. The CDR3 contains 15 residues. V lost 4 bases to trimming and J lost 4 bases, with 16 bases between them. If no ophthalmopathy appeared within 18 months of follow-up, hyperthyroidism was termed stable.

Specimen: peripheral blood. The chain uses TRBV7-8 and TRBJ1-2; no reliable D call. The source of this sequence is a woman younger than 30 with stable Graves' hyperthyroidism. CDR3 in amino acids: CASSSLRGFVYGYTF. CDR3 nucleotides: TGTGCCAGCAGCTCCCTCCGAGGATTCGTCTATGGCTACACCTTC.